These T cell receptor beta chains were read from a single sample in a study of T cell repertoires in cytomegalovirus infection. These receptors lack a known antigen. TCRdb processed the reads anew with MiXCR; each CDR3 protein has one entry. The profile shows roughly 860,000 distinct CDR3 sequences, around a third of them singletons. Sequences were derived from cultured CD8+ T cells from PBMCs, sampled from culture after CMV antigen stimulation. The receptors come from a human donor in good health (CMV status not recorded). Some clones in this sample may be carry-over from other donors' samples. The CDR3 runs from the conserved cysteine through the conserved F or W. The order of the fields is D gene, J gene, CDR3 length, V gene, clone size, CDR3 protein, CDR3 DNA. The D gene is left open where the match is weak. For some rows the clone size is stated as once, few or many, or as a class when expanded; others skip it.

TRBD1 | TRBJ2-1 | 14 | TRBV6-2/TRBV6-3 | many | CASRDRGQYNEQFF | TGTGCCAGCAGGGACAGGGGACAATACAATGAGCAGTTCTTC
TRBD2 | TRBJ2-1 | 15 | TRBV7-6 | NA | CASSLPSSGYNEQFF | TGTGCCAGCAGCTTACCCTCTAGCGGTTACAATGAGCAGTTCTTC
TRBD1 | TRBJ1-5 | 15 | TRBV5-6 | NA | CASSYGQGRVQPQHF | TGTGCCAGCAGTTATGGACAGGGGAGAGTTCAGCCCCAGCATTTT
TRBD1 | TRBJ2-7 | 15 | TRBV6-1 | NA | CASSEGQGTSYEQYF | TGTGCCAGCAGTGAAGGACAGGGGACCTCCTACGAGCAGTACTTC
TRBD1 | TRBJ1-1 | 16 | TRBV6-2/TRBV6-3 | NA | CASSFAAGTGYTEAFF | TGTGCCAGCAGTTTCGCTGCCGGGACAGGGTACACTGAAGCTTTCTTT
NA | TRBJ2-7 | 14 | TRBV29-1 | NA | CSVGTRGSGYEQYF | TGCAGCGTTGGAACCCGGGGTTCTGGCTACGAGCAGTACTTC
NA | TRBJ1-2 | 13 | TRBV6-5 | NA | CASTLGHRRGYTF | TGTGCCAGCACCCTGGGACACCGAAGGGGCTACACCTTC
NA | TRBJ2-1 | 15 | TRBV29-1 | once | CSTPRGDAPYMEQFF | TGCAGCACCCCTAGAGGGGACGCTCCTTACATGGAGCAGTTCTTC
TRBD2 | TRBJ2-1 | 18 | TRBV7-2 | NA | CASSLDPSGGYTYNEQFF | TGTGCCAGCAGCTTAGATCCTAGCGGGGGCTACACCTACAATGAGCAGTTCTTC
NA | TRBJ1-2 | 14 | TRBV7-6 | few | CASSLGIQVDGYTF | TGTGCCAGCAGCCTAGGTATCCAGGTAGATGGCTACACCTTC
NA | TRBJ2-7 | 15 | TRBV6-5 | NA | CASSPRIGGLYEQYF | TGTGCCAGCAGTCCAAGGATAGGGGGACTCTACGAGCAGTACTTC
NA | TRBJ1-6 | 12 | TRBV12-3/TRBV12-4 | many | CASSSGNSPLHF | TGTGCCAGCAGCTCAGGGAATTCACCCCTCCACTTT
TRBD1 | TRBJ1-2 | 15 | TRBV6-5 | NA | CASSDRAPKGDGYTF | TGTGCCAGCTCCGACAGGGCCCCCAAAGGTGATGGCTACACCTTC
NA | TRBJ2-1 | 14 | TRBV7-2 | many | CASSLVGEQDEQFF | TGTGCCAGCAGCTTAGTGGGTGAGCAGGATGAGCAGTTCTTC
NA | TRBJ2-3 | 18 | TRBV7-8 | many | CASSFTTGRDTSTDTQYF | TGTGCCAGCAGCTTTACGACAGGGCGGGACACTTCCACAGATACGCAGTATTTT
TRBD2 | TRBJ2-7 | 14 | TRBV7-2 | few | CASSSWGGQYEQYF | TGTGCCAGCAGCTCGTGGGGAGGGCAATACGAGCAGTACTTC
NA | TRBJ2-5 | 14 | TRBV6-8 | few | CASSSAGFIKTQYF | TGTGCCAGCAGTTCCGCGGGATTTATAAAGACCCAGTACTTC
NA | TRBJ1-6 | 14 | TRBV3-1 | few | CASSQVRGHSPLHF | TGTGCCAGCAGCCAAGTCAGGGGACATTCACCCCTCCACTTT
NA | TRBJ1-2 | 16 | TRBV2 | few | CASSGSEKGPNYGYTF | TGTGCCAGCAGTGGTTCCGAGAAGGGGCCTAACTATGGCTACACCTTC
NA | TRBJ1-2 | 16 | TRBV12-3/TRBV12-4 | few | CASSPGGEGPNYGYTF | TGTGCCAGCAGTCCCGGCGGGGAGGGGCCAAATTATGGCTACACCTTC
NA | TRBJ2-5 | 13 | TRBV7-9 | many | CASSLGGLETQYF | TGTGCCAGCAGCTTAGGCGGATTGGAGACCCAGTACTTC
TRBD1 | TRBJ2-5 | 17 | TRBV7-9 | many | CASSPRDRGLFVETQYF | TGTGCCAGCAGCCCCCGGGACAGGGGGCTGTTTGTGGAGACCCAGTACTTC
NA | TRBJ1-2 | 15 | TRBV9 | NA | CASSVGGSLTYGYTF | TGTGCCAGCAGCGTAGGGGGCAGTCTAACCTATGGCTACACCTTC
NA | TRBJ1-2 | 13 | TRBV27 | NA | CASSSASNYGYTF | TGTGCCAGCAGCTCGGCTTCTAACTATGGCTACACCTTC
NA | TRBJ2-5 | 16 | TRBV7-6 | NA | CASSLTGSLYQETQYF | TGTGCCAGCAGCTTAACAGGGTCGCTGTACCAAGAGACCCAGTACTTC
TRBD1 | TRBJ1-1 | 14 | TRBV7-9 | few | CASSQTGMNTEAFF | TGTGCCAGCAGCCAGACAGGGATGAACACTGAAGCTTTCTTT
NA | TRBJ2-7 | 16 | TRBV12-3/TRBV12-4 | NA | CASSLGLGELSDEQYF | TGTGCCAGCAGTTTGGGTTTAGGAGAGCTCAGCGACGAGCAGTACTTC
NA | TRBJ1-2 | 14 | TRBV6-2/TRBV6-3 | NA | CASSPRPNSYGYTF | TGTGCCAGCAGTCCCCGACCGAACTCCTATGGCTATACCTTC
TRBD1 | TRBJ1-5 | 11 | TRBV6-4 | NA | CASSSRARGTF | TGTGCCAGCAGCTCGCGAGCCAGGGGGACTTTT
TRBD1 | TRBJ1-3 | 15 | TRBV5-1 | few | CARIPTTGKRNTIYF | TGCGCCAGAATCCCCACGACAGGGAAGAGAAACACCATATATTTT
NA | TRBJ1-1 | 14 | TRBV7-6 | NA | CASRRDGMNTEAFF | TGTGCCAGCAGAAGGGACGGAATGAACACTGAAGCTTTCTTT
NA | TRBJ1-1 | 14 | TRBV7-6 | many | CASSLTGSNTEAFF | TGTGCCAGCAGCTTAACCGGTTCGAACACTGAAGCTTTCTTT
NA | TRBJ1-6 | 14 | TRBV7-6 | NA | CASSAREGNSPLHF | TGTGCCAGCAGCGCCCGGGAGGGCAATTCACCCCTCCACTTT
NA | TRBJ2-2 | 18 | TRBV7-6 | many | CASSSLTPETGKTGELFF | TGTGCCAGCAGCTCCCTGACACCAGAAACAGGGAAAACCGGGGAGCTGTTTTTT
NA | TRBJ2-4 | 15 | TRBV19 | few | CASSIEGEGLYIQYF | TGTGCCAGTAGTATAGAAGGGGAAGGGTTGTACATTCAGTACTTC
NA | TRBJ2-5 | 14 | TRBV6-1 | NA | CASSEVPIQETQYF | TGTGCCAGCAGTGAAGTCCCCATCCAAGAGACCCAGTACTTC